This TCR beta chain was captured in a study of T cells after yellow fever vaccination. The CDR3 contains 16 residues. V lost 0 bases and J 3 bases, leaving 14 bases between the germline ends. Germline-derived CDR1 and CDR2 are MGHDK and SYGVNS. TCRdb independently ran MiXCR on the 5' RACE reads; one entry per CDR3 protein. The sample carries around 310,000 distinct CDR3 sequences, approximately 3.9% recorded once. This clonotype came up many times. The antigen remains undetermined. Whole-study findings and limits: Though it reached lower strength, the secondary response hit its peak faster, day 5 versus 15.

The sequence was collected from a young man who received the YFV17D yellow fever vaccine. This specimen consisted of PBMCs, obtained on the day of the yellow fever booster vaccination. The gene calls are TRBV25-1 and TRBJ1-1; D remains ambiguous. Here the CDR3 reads CASSEYERGRDTEAFF. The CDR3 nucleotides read TGTGCCAGCAGTGAATATGAACGGGGTCGGGACACTGAAGCTTTCTTT.